This T cell receptor (beta chain) was identified during a study of shared clonotypes between healthy human individuals. Study findings and constraints: Sorted-subset sequencing, rarefaction showed, was incomplete despite large depth.

Per the original data handling: Filtering was not the same, since immunoSEQ gave junction-only sequences without quality scores. The table came from immunoSEQ multiplex PCR; TCRdb's copy has only in-frame clones and leaves some out. Clone size and V and J calls were adopted from that table, with D and trimming inferred from the DNA. The table has 2.3 million or so clones, just over 90% seen once. As to this clone: Its antigen is not identified. This CDR3 is also generated by other DNA sequences in the sample.

Per germline, CDR1 MNHEY and CDR2 SMNVEV (reference sequence). The V gene end was trimmed by 5 bases and the J gene end by 1 base; junction bases not matched to a gene: 1. The CDR3 contains 14 residues. The chain links TRBV27 to TRBJ2-7, with 11 positions matching TRBD2. The sequence derives from a young man in good health. Some clones in this sample may be carry-over from other donors' samples. The sample consisted of naive CD4+ T cells from PBMCs. Subset indicated: CD45RA+ positively selected. In DNA, the CDR3 is TGTGCCAGCAGTCGACTAGCGGGATCCTACGAGCAGTACTTC. It codes for CASSRLAGSYEQYF.